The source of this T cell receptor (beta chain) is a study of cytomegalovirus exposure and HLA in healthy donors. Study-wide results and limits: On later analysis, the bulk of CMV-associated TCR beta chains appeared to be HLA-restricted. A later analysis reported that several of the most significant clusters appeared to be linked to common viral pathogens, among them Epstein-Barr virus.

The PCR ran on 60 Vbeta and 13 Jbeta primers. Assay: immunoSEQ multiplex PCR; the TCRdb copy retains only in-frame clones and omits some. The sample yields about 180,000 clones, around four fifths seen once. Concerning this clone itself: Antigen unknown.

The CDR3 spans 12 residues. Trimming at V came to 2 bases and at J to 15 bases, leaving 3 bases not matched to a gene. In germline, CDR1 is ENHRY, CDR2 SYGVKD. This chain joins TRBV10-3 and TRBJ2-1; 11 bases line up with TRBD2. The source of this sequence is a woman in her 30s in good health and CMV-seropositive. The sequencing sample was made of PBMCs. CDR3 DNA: TGTGCCATCAGTGAGCCGGGGACTAGCGGGTTCTTC. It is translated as CAISEPGTSGFF.